This T cell receptor (beta chain) was found in a study of blood T cell repertoires in COVID-19. Across the whole study: COVID-19 samples collected from the United States, Italy and Spain covered acute and convalescent phases. Sample material is recorded as cDNA or gDNA derived from T cells, B-cell-depleted T cells, or PBMCs.

How the authors handled the data: The assay estimated nucleated cells by amplifying reference gene primers. Repertoires were generated with immunoSEQ multiplex PCR, while TCRdb's copy carries only in-frame clones and drops some. The V and J calls and clone size come from that table; D and trimming were worked out from the DNA. The table includes 53,000 or so clones, around 86% detected once. This clone is classed as medium-sized. Trimming removed 6 bases at V and 5 bases at J, with 14 bases between. Looked up from germline, CDR1 is PRHDT and CDR2 is FYEKMQ (reference sequence). There are 14 residues in the CDR3.

Input material: peripheral blood. This sequence originates from a man of 80 years or more with acute or convalescent COVID-19. This rearrangement joins TRBV13 to TRBJ2-1, with no clear D. The CDR3 DNA follows: TGTGCCAGCAGTAAGACTTCTGACCACAATGAGCAGTTCTTC. This sequence encodes CASSKTSDHNEQFF. The full variable domain, in which reference TRBV13 and TRBJ2-1 provide the parts outside the CDR3, is AAGVIQSPRHLIKEKRETATLKCYPIPRHDTVYWYQQGPGQDPQFLISFYEKMQSDKGSIPDRFSAQQFSDYHSELNMSSLELGDSALYFCASSKTSDHNEQFFGPGTRLTVL.